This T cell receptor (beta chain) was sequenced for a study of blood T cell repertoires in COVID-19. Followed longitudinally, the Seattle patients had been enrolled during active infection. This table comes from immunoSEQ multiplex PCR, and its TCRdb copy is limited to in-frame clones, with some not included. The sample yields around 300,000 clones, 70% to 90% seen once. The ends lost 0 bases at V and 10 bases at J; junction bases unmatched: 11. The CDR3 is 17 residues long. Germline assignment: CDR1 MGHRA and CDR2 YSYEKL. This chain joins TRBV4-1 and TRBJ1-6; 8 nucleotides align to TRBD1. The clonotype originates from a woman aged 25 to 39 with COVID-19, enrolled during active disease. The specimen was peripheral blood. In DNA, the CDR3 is TGCGCCAGCAGCCAAGAACCAGGGGGCTTCTCGAGCTCACCCCTCCACTTT. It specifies CASSQEPGGFSSSPLHF.